This T cell receptor beta chain was sequenced in a study of control samples from healthy donors and cancer patients. V lost 4 bases, J lost 2 bases, and 5 bases stayed unmatched. Germline CDR1 and CDR2: MNHEY and SVGAGI. This CDR3 has 15 residues. Sequencing was performed with immunoSEQ multiplex PCR; in TCRdb, only in-frame clones are kept and a portion is missing. The table lists over 90,000 clones, around nine tenths of them singletons. The sequencing sample was made of PBMCs. The chain links TRBV6-5 to TRBJ1-1; 9 bases are shared with TRBD1. The source of this sequence is a man aged 55 to 70 with lung cancer. CDR3 in amino acids: CASSSPQGANTEAFF. DNA of the CDR3: TGTGCCAGCAGTTCCCCACAGGGGGCAAACACTGAAGCTTTCTTT.